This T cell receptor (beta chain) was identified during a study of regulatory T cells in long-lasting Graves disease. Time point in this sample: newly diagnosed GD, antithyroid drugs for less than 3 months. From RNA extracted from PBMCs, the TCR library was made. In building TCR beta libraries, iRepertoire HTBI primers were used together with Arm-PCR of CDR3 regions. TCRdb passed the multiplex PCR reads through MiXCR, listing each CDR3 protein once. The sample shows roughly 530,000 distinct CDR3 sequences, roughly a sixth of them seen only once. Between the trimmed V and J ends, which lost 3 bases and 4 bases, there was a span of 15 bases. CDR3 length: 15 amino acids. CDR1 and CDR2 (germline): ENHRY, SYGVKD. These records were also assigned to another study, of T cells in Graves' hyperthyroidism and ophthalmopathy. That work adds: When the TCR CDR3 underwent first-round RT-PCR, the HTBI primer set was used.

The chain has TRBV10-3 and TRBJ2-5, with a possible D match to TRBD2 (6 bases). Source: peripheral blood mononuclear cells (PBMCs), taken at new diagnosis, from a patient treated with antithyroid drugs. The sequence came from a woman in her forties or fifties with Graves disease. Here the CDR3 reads CAISDGPAGLETQYF. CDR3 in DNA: TGTGCCATCAGTGATGGGCCAGCGGGCTTAGAGACCCAGTACTTC.